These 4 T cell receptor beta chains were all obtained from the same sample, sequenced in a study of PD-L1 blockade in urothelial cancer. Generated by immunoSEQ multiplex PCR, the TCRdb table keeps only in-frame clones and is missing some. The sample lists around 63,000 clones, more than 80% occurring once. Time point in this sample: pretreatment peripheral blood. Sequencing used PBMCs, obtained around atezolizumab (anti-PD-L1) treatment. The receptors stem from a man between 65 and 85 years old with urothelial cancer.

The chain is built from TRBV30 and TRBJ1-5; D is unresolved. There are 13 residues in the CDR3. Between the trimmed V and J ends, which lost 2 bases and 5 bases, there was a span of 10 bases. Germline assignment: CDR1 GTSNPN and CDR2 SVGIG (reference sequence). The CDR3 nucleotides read TGTGCCTGGAGTAGTGACACCGATCAGCCCCAGCATTTT. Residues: CAWSSDTDQPQHF.

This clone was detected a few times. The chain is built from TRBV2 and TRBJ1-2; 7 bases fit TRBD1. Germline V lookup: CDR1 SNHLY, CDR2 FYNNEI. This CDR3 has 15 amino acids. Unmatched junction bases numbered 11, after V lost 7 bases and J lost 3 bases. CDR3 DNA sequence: TGTGCCAGCACCGACCTGGGACAGACGTACTATGGCTACACCTTC. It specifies CASTDLGQTYYGYTF.

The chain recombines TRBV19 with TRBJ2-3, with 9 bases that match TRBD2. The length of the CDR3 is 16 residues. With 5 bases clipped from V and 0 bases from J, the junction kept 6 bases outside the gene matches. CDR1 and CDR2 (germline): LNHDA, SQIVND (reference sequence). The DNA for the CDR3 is TGTGCCAGTAGTTCTGGCGGGAGGGGGAGCACAGATACGCAGTATTTT. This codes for CASSSGGRGSTDTQYF.

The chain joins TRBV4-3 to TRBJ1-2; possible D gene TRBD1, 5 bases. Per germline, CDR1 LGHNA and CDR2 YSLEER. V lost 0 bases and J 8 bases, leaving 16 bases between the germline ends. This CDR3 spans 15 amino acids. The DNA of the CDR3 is TGCGCCAGCAGCCAAGATGGGATCTTTAAGGGGGGCTACACCTTC. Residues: CASSQDGIFKGGYTF.